The present entry profiles one T cell receptor beta chain with its context. Its specific antigen is unknown. There are no base qualities to consult, and no much larger clone falls within one base. These data are taken from a study of CD39 and CD103 CD8 tumor-infiltrating T cells (dated by TCRdb to the late 2010s). Regarding the complete study: The repertoire comparisons shown came from four patients: one with an HPV-positive HNSCC, one with an HPV-negative HNSCC, one with ovarian cancer and one with melanoma. TCRbeta CDR3 deep sequencing compared repertoires of CD8 TIL subsets defined by CD103 and CD39 with peripheral memory CD8 T cells. Here is what the overall study found, with its caveats: Clonotypes from DN TILs largely overlapped with peripheral memory CD8 repertoires, while clonotypes from DP TILs were only rarely found in blood or uninvolved lymph node. Compared with DN and SP CD8 TILs and with blood memory CD8 T cells, DP CD8 TILs appeared more oligoclonal, with the top 30 clonotypes covering about 50-86%.

For each subset, genomic DNA was extracted from approximately 10,000 to 100,000 sorted cells using the DNeasy Blood and Tissue Kit. The immunoSEQ service sequenced and mapped the TCRbeta V-J or V-D-J regions, with each sample reaching coverage above 8x. In the authors' own workflow: Analysis was restricted to productive rearrangements exported from the immunoSEQ Analyzer platform, and clonality was assessed using the 500 most abundant clones. The Morisita-Horn similarity index and the Jaccard index were used to quantify the overlap in repertoires between populations. Morisita-Horn similarity between CD8 T-cell subset TCR repertoires was measured in about 6 cancer patients. The table comes from immuneACCESS by way of TCRdb, which keeps in-frame sequences with V and J called. Part of the clones is missing from these tables; in studies checked, under half for an unresolved V gene and the rest for unknown reasons. The V and J calls and clone size were taken over from that table, and D and trimming were inferred from the DNA. Counted in this sample were around 8,100 clones; around 66% of them appeared once. The ten largest make up more than 55% of the sample.

Taken from the germline V gene, the CDR1 and CDR2 loops are SGHTA and FQGNSA. The CDR3 holds 18 amino acids from the cysteine to the phenylalanine. Only CDR3 DNA remains: 54 bases, in frame from the first base. V is trimmed back by 5 bases and J by 0 bases, and the junction contains 11 bases that no gene match accounts for. No therapy was being received by patients at the time of sample collection, although prior treatments had ranged from chemotherapy, radiotherapy, surgery and immunotherapy to none. After thawing, cells were enriched for T lymphocytes using a negative-selection kit, and EpCAM beads were added for tumor-infiltrating lymphocytes. CD8+CD4-CD45RA- cells were sorted as memory CD8 T cells irrespective of CCR7 expression. Before analysis, peripheral blood mononuclear cells were separated on a Ficoll-Paque PLUS gradient and then cryopreserved. Populations were sorted on a FACSAria II to approximately 99% purity, and cell pellets were frozen without culture for TCR sequencing.

This receptor was obtained from a human donor with head and neck squamous cell carcinoma. Input material: CD8+ T cells sorted from blood. The cell subset or site label of this sample denotes: total memory CD8 T cells (CD45RA-CCR7+/-) from blood or uninvolved lymph node. The rearrangement combines TRBV7-2 with TRBJ2-4; 9 middle bases align to TRBD2. The encoded CDR3 is CASSQSGAGGLAKNIQYF. The DNA sequence is given as TGTGCCAGCAGCCAAAGTGGGGCGGGAGGGCTAGCCAAAAACATTCAGTACTTC. Where the CDR3 stops, the reference TRBV7-2 and TRBJ2-4 genes take over; the full variable domain is GAGVSQSPSNKVTEKGKDVELRCDPISGHTALYWYRQSLGQGLEFLIYFQGNSAPDKSGLPSDRFSAERTGGSVSTLTIQRTQQEDSAVYLCASSQSGAGGLAKNIQYFGAGTRLSVL.